These 27 T cell receptor beta chains share one sample of origin, sequenced in a study of T cells in Graves' hyperthyroidism and ophthalmopathy. RNA transcripts served as the template for amplifying TCR beta CDR3 regions. TCR CDR3 regions were first amplified by RT-PCR with HTBI primers. Each CDR3 protein gets one entry after TCRdb re-called the multiplex PCR reads with MiXCR. The sample consists of some 550,000 distinct CDR3 sequences, approximately 15% of them appearing once. Material for sequencing was blood. Receptor source: a woman in her thirties or forties with Graves' ophthalmopathy.

This chain joins TRBV4-1 and TRBJ2-3; no clear D. This CDR3 has 14 amino acids. The V end lost 4 bases, the J end lost 4 bases, and 12 bases lay between the germline ends. Germline CDR1 and CDR2: MGHRA and YSYEKL. The CDR3 DNA reads as TGCGCCAGCAGCCGTCAAGGAACCGCAGATACGCAGTATTTT. It encodes CASSRQGTADTQYF.

This clonotype was recorded a few times. The gene calls are TRBV6-1 and TRBJ1-2; unclear D gene. The length of the CDR3 is 17 residues. Trimming stripped 5 bases from V and 5 bases from J, with 24 bases between. Germline CDR1 reads MNHNS; CDR2 reads SASEGT. The CDR3 DNA reads as TGTGCCAGCAGTCTATCCCCTTTCATCGGAGATGGTTATGGCTACACCTTC. Its translation: CASSLSPFIGDGYGYTF.

The chain joins TRBV11-1 to TRBJ1-2; D is perhaps TRBD1 (5 bases). This CDR3 has 15 amino acids. Trimming pared 5 bases from V and 3 bases from J, leaving 16 bases between. In germline, CDR1 is SGHAT, CDR2 FQDESV (reference sequence). Here the CDR3 reads CASSPTGLGDYGYTF. CDR3 bases: TGTGCCAGCAGCCCAACAGGCCTGGGCGACTATGGCTACACCTTC.

This clonotype has at least ten counts. This sequence joins TRBV5-1 and TRBJ2-3; TRBD1 agrees at 12 bases. The CDR3 contains 16 residues. The V gene's germline CDR1 is SGHRS and CDR2 YFSETQ. V was pared by 4 bases and J by 3 bases, with 6 bases of the junction left unmatched. CDR3 in amino acids: CASSVGQGARTDTQYF. The CDR3 DNA is TGCGCCAGCAGCGTGGGACAGGGGGCGCGAACAGATACGCAGTATTTT.

The V gene is TRBV30, the J gene TRBJ1-2; 9 bases fit TRBD1. With V trimmed by 5 bases and J by 8 bases, 9 bases remained unmatched. CDR1 GTSNPN and CDR2 SVGIG come from the germline V gene (reference sequence). This CDR3 has 13 residues. The DNA for the CDR3 is TGTGCCTGGGACCTACAGGGGGCGCGGGGCTACACCTTC. It specifies CAWDLQGARGYTF.

This clonotype was seen only once. The V call is TRBV10-3, the J call TRBJ2-2; possible D gene TRBD1, 7 bases. Germline V gene data show CDR1 as ENHRY and CDR2 as SYGVKD. The CDR3 totals 15 residues. The ends were cut back, 3 bases at V and 6 bases at J, with 14 bases in the middle. CDR3 nucleotide sequence: TGTGCCATCAGTGACGGGGGAACAGGGGCCGGGGAGCTGTTTTTT. This codes for CAISDGGTGAGELFF.

This clonotype was seen more than once but under ten times. J is TRBJ2-7 and V is TRBV5-8; 10 bases map to TRBD1. Unmatched junction bases numbered 11, after V lost 4 bases and J lost 7 bases. The CDR3 loop spans 15 amino acids. The germline gives CDR1 SGHTS, CDR2 YDEGEE. CDR3 sequence reads: CASSQADRGRVEQYF. The CDR3 DNA follows: TGTGCCAGCAGCCAAGCGGACAGGGGGAGGGTTGAGCAGTACTTC.

This clonotype came up a few times. The chain combines TRBV5-1 with TRBJ1-1; possible D gene TRBD1, 5 bases. Trimming took 0 bases from V and 11 from J, leaving 8 bases between them. This CDR3 is built from 11 residues. Germline V gene data show CDR1 as SGHRS and CDR2 as YFSETQ. DNA of the CDR3: TGCGCCAGCAGCTTGGAGGGACGGGCTTTCTTT. It is translated as CASSLEGRAFF.

J is TRBJ2-1 and V is TRBV12-3 or TRBV12-4; D unclear. The germline V and J ends were trimmed by 11 bases and 12 bases, with 26 bases remaining between them. There are 14 residues in the CDR3. CDR3 in DNA: TGTGCCCCCGAAACCCCCGTGGTTGTCGAAGGGCAGTTCTTC. It is translated as CAPETPVVVEGQFF.

The V gene is TRBV6-2 or TRBV6-3, the J gene TRBJ1-1; D is perhaps TRBD1 (5 bases). Trimming stripped 0 bases from V and 12 bases from J, with 20 bases between. CDR3 length: 15 residues. CDR1 MNHEY and CDR2 SVGEGT come from the germline V gene. In DNA form, the CDR3 reads TGTGCCAGCAGTTACTCGGAACGGGACGTCGGTGGGACTTTCTTT. Translating it yields CASSYSERDVGGTFF.

This clonotype was picked up many times. The chain joins TRBV11-2 to TRBJ2-7, with a weak D call TRBD2 (5 bases). Germline lookup yields CDR1 SGHAT and CDR2 FQNNGV. Trimming took off 2 bases at V and 3 bases at J, with 8 bases between the two ends. The CDR3 has 13 amino acids. The CDR3 loop reads CASSLNGLYEQYF. CDR3 in DNA: TGTGCCAGCAGCTTAAACGGACTCTACGAGCAGTACTTC. The whole variable domain, remainder taken from reference TRBV11-2 and TRBJ2-7, is EAGVAQSPRYKIIEKRQSVAFWCNPISGHATLYWYQQILGQGPKLLIQFQNNGVVDDSQLPKDRFSAERLKGVDSTLKIQPAKLEDSAVYLCASSLNGLYEQYFGPGTRLTVT.

This clonotype was observed a handful of times. CDR3 amino acids: CAWSPGRANEKLFF. The CDR3 DNA reads as TGTGCCTGGAGCCCAGGGAGGGCTAATGAAAAACTGTTTTTT. This rearrangement joins TRBV30 to TRBJ1-4; the D gene is possibly TRBD1 (5 bases). Trimming took 3 bases from V and 3 from J, leaving 11 bases between them. This CDR3 has 14 residues. The germline V gene encodes CDR1 GTSNPN and CDR2 SVGIG (reference sequence).

By sample fraction, this clonotype is medium-sized (0.01 to 0.1%). Here the CDR3 reads CATSDLIDEQFF. The CDR3 DNA sequence: TGTGCCACCAGTGATTTGATTGATGAGCAGTTCTTC. The chain carries TRBV24-1 and TRBJ2-1; no clear D. CDR3 size: 12 residues. Germline CDR1 and CDR2: KGHDR and SFDVKD. V shed 0 bases and J shed 8 bases, with 4 bases lying between them.

This clonotype was counted many times. The chain combines TRBV3-1 with TRBJ2-1, with TRBD2 matching 8 bases. The J segment lost 8 bases and the V segment lost 3 bases, leaving 6 bases of the junction unmatched. This CDR3 is built from 14 residues. Germline CDR1 reads LGHDT; CDR2 reads YNNKEL (reference sequence). CDR3 sequence: CASSHVGGGDEQFF. The DNA of the CDR3 is TGTGCCAGCAGCCACGTCGGGGGGGGCGATGAGCAGTTCTTC.

This clonotype came up many times. The chain combines TRBV11-2 with TRBJ2-7; maybe TRBD2 (6 bases). The CDR3 length is 15 residues. The V gene lost 5 bases and the J gene lost 0 bases, with 14 bases spanning the gap. Germline V CDR1 and CDR2: SGHAT, FQNNGV. In DNA form, the CDR3 reads TGTGCCAGCAGCCCTCTAGCGACCTACTCCTACGAGCAGTACTTC. Its translation is CASSPLATYSYEQYF.

The chain couples TRBV7-9 to TRBJ2-5; no clear D. This CDR3 has 13 amino acids. CDR1 and CDR2 from the germline V gene are SEHNR and FQNEAQ (reference sequence). Deletions cut 5 bases from V and 5 bases from J, with 12 bases between. Written as DNA, the CDR3 is TGTGCCAGCAGCCCCCCCCAAGCGGAGACCCAGTACTTC. This sequence encodes CASSPPQAETQYF.

This clonotype was counted ten times or more. The chain is built from TRBV12-3 or TRBV12-4 and TRBJ2-1; 9 nucleotides match TRBD1. This CDR3 has 16 residues. J lost 2 bases, V lost 6 bases, and 8 bases had no gene match. CDR3: CASRPAGTGTYNEQFF. CDR3 DNA: TGTGCCAGCAGACCAGCCGGGACAGGGACCTACAATGAGCAGTTCTTC.

This clonotype was observed a few times. The V call is TRBV9, the J call TRBJ2-5; a possible D gene is TRBD2 (5 bases). This CDR3 comprises 14 residues. Trimming removed 4 bases from V and 5 bases from J, with 15 bases in between. In germline, CDR1 is SGDLS, CDR2 YYNGEE. The CDR3 DNA is TGTGCCAGCAGCCCTCGGGAAGGGATGGAGACCCAGTACTTC. Its translation: CASSPREGMETQYF.

This sequence joins TRBV12-3 or TRBV12-4 and TRBJ1-1; D possibly corresponds to TRBD1 (5 bases). The V gene lost 6 bases and the J gene lost 1 base, with 12 bases spanning the gap. CDR3 length equals 14 residues. CDR3: CASRTENRNTEAFF. CDR3 DNA sequence: TGTGCCAGCAGGACAGAAAATAGGAACACTGAAGCTTTCTTT.

Remarks on this clonotype: A much larger clonotype is one base distant, so this may be a read error. V gene TRBV12-3 or TRBV12-4 combines with J gene TRBJ2-2; TRBD2 matches 7 bases. The CDR3 loop spans 15 amino acids. CDR3: CASGGGTGITGEPFF. CDR3 coding DNA: TGTGCCAGCGGGGGGGGGACGGGGATCACCGGGGAGCCGTTTTTT.

The V gene is TRBV20-1, the J gene TRBJ1-2; D may be TRBD1 (6 bases). CDR3 length: 13 amino acids. V gave up 6 bases and J gave up 1 base, with 12 bases separating them. Germline values: CDR1 DFQATT, CDR2 SNEGSKA (reference sequence). The CDR3 is CSALYRDNYGYTF. CDR3 nucleotide sequence: TGCAGTGCGCTTTACAGGGATAACTATGGCTACACCTTC.

The chain uses TRBV5-5 and TRBJ1-5, with 7 bases identical to TRBD1. The CDR3 length is 18 residues. Germline V gene lookup returns CDR1 SGHKS and CDR2 YYEKEE (reference sequence). V was clipped by 2 bases and J by 0 bases; unmatched bases: 11. The CDR3 loop is CASSFVGQSFYSNQPQHF. The DNA for the CDR3 is TGTGCCAGCAGCTTTGTGGGACAGAGTTTTTATAGCAATCAGCCCCAGCATTTT. Full variable domain (remainder filled in from reference TRBV5-5 and TRBJ1-5): DAGVTQSPTHLIKTRGQQVTLRCSPISGHKSVSWYQQVLGQGPQFIFQYYEKEERGRGNFPDRFSARQFPNYSSELNVNALLLGDSALYLCASSFVGQSFYSNQPQHFGDGTRLSIL.

A few counts support this clonotype. The genes are TRBV7-9 and TRBJ1-6; maybe TRBD1 (5 bases). Between the trimmed V and J ends, which lost 3 bases and 13 bases, there was a span of 13 bases. The CDR3 length is 13 residues. Germline V lookup: CDR1 SEHNR, CDR2 FQNEAQ (reference sequence). In DNA form, the CDR3 reads TGTGCCAGCAGCTTTGGGCCGGGGACCCCCCTCCACTTT. Its protein is CASSFGPGTPLHF.

The table lists this clonotype with many counts. This rearrangement joins TRBV20-1 to TRBJ1-6, with D possibly TRBD1 on 5 matching bases. The germline V and J ends were trimmed by 3 bases and 9 bases, with 15 bases remaining between them. The CDR3 is 14 amino acids. The germline CDR1 and CDR2 sequences are DFQATT and SNEGSKA (reference sequence). This CDR3 is CSARGGREISPLHF. The CDR3 nucleotides read TGCAGTGCTAGGGGGGGACGGGAGATTTCACCCCTCCACTTT.

This clonotype was seen more than once but under ten times. V gene TRBV9 combines with J gene TRBJ2-3; D possibly corresponds to TRBD2 (6 bases). The V end was cut by 0 bases, the J end by 2 bases, with 13 bases between. Germline V gene data show CDR1 as SGDLS and CDR2 as YYNGEE. CDR3 length: 16 amino acids. The CDR3 DNA follows: TGTGCCAGCAGCGTAGTTGATAGCGGTGACACAGATACGCAGTATTTT. It translates to CASSVVDSGDTDTQYF.

In its sample, this clonotype was seen many times. The chain recombines TRBV7-8 with TRBJ1-5; 8 bases match TRBD1. The CDR3 totals 16 residues. In germline, CDR1 is SGHVS, CDR2 FQNEAQ. The ends lost 0 bases at V and 6 bases at J; junction bases unmatched: 7. In DNA form, the CDR3 reads TGTGCCAGCAGCTTAGCCTCAGGGGGCGGACGTCAGCCCCAGCATTTT. It yields the protein CASSLASGGGRQPQHF.

This clonotype has a count of ten or more. The rearrangement links TRBV20-1 to TRBJ2-7; D is perhaps TRBD1 (6 bases). The V end lost 5 bases, the J end lost 1 base, and 12 bases lay between the germline ends. The V gene's germline CDR1 is DFQATT and CDR2 SNEGSKA (reference sequence). The CDR3 runs 13 residues. The CDR3 DNA reads as TGCAGTGCTCACGACAGGTTATCCTACGAGCAGTACTTC. Protein product: CSAHDRLSYEQYF.